One sample yielded the 12 T cell receptor beta chains listed below, sequenced in a study of blood T cells in healthy people across ages. For the second PCR, which ran for roughly 6 to 11 cycles, a sample-barcoded 5' primer and a J-beta primer mix were used. TCRdb ran MiXCR on the 5' RACE reads and lists one entry per CDR3 protein. The top ten clones hold roughly 9% of a sample with roughly 700,000 distinct CDR3 sequences, around a quarter of them seen once. These data were also reused for a study on T cells of mothers and their children.

The specimen sequenced was blood. The origin of the receptors is a boy younger than 18 in good health.

This chain connects TRBV15 to TRBJ1-1; D gene ambiguous. CDR1 and CDR2 (germline): LNHNV, YYDKDF (reference sequence). V gave up 2 bases and J gave up 1 base, with 17 bases separating them. This CDR3 comprises 17 residues. DNA for the CDR3: TGTGCCACCAGCAGACCCCCCTCAATTGACACGAACACTGAAGCTTTCTTT. It translates to CATSRPPSIDTNTEAFF.

This clonotype has only a few counts. The rearrangement uses TRBV29-1 and TRBJ1-1; 9 nucleotides line up with TRBD1. Germline values: CDR1 SQVTM, CDR2 ANQGSEA. This CDR3 is built from 14 residues. V shed 2 bases, J shed 7 bases, and the junction held 8 bases outside the gene matches. Written as DNA, the CDR3 is TGCAGCGTTGAACACACAGGGGGCAGTGTTGAAGCTTTCTTT. It specifies CSVEHTGGSVEAFF.

This clonotype was observed a few times. The rearrangement joins TRBV15 to TRBJ2-1; tentative D call: TRBD2 (6 bases). The CDR3 is 16 residues long. Germline V gene sequence: CDR1 LNHNV, CDR2 YYDKDF (reference sequence). With 1 base removed from V and 0 bases from J, the gap between germline ends came to 10 bases. CDR3: CATSRAASASYNEQFF. DNA for the CDR3: TGTGCCACCAGCAGAGCGGCTAGCGCCTCCTACAATGAGCAGTTCTTC.

The chain couples TRBV11-3 to TRBJ1-4; 7 bases are a match to TRBD1. This CDR3 has 16 amino acids. CDR1 is SGHNT and CDR2 is YENEEA in the germline V gene. Losses at the gene ends were 6 bases for V and 0 bases for J; bases not matched to a gene: 7. CDR3 bases: TGTGCCAGCAGTCCGGGACAGCTTGCAACTAATGAAAAACTGTTTTTT. Translation: CASSPGQLATNEKLFF.

This chain links TRBV7-9 with TRBJ2-5; 8 bases map to TRBD1. Germline CDR1 reads SEHNR; CDR2 reads FQNEAQ (reference sequence). The CDR3 runs to 15 residues. J lost 3 bases, V lost 7 bases, and 10 bases had no gene match. The CDR3 spells CASITTTGQEETQYF. Written as DNA, the CDR3 is TGTGCCAGCATCACAACCACGGGACAGGAAGAGACCCAGTACTTC.

This clonotype was picked up a small number of times. This chain joins TRBV27 and TRBJ2-1; no reliable D call. The V end was cut by 2 bases, the J end by 4 bases, with 15 bases between. The CDR3 is 16 residues long. Germline loops: CDR1 MNHEY, CDR2 SMNVEV (reference sequence). The CDR3 nucleotides are TGTGCCAGCAGTTTAGTCCCCGACTGGGTTTACAATGAGCAGTTCTTC. Translation: CASSLVPDWVYNEQFF.

Only a few counts were recorded for this clonotype. This rearrangement joins TRBV28 to TRBJ2-5; 11 bases match TRBD2. The closer fit of TRBJ2-1 to the DNA end suggests the J call may be wrong. This CDR3 comprises 16 residues. Per the germline V gene, CDR1 is MDHEN and CDR2 is SYDVKM. CDR3 sequence (DNA): TGTGCCAGCAGTTTATCCCCGGGACTAGCGGACAATGAGCAGTTCTTC. Its translation: CASSLSPGLADNEQFF.

This clonotype turned up a few times. The chain links TRBV28 to TRBJ1-1; possibly TRBD1 for D (6 bases). Germline assignment: CDR1 MDHEN and CDR2 SYDVKM. Trimming left V 3 bases short and J 3 bases short, with 14 bases between. This CDR3 region has 15 residues. The CDR3, as DNA: TGTGCCAGCAGTTTCGCAGGGGTTCTCGACACTGAAGCTTTCTTT. Translating gives CASSFAGVLDTEAFF.

This clonotype came up a few times. The chain joins TRBV28 to TRBJ2-5; 12 bases align to TRBD2. CDR3 length equals 16 residues. V lost 7 bases and J lost 5; bases outside the gene matches: 11. Looked up from germline, CDR1 is MDHEN and CDR2 is SYDVKM. The CDR3 DNA reads as TGTGCCAGCAACCCTAAGACTAGCGGGGGCCGGGAGACCCAGTACTTC. It codes for CASNPKTSGGRETQYF.

The chain has TRBV27 and TRBJ2-5, with D perhaps matching TRBD1 (5 bases). Trimming left V 6 bases short and J 4 bases short, with 12 bases between. The CDR3 length is 13 residues. Germline V gene data show CDR1 as MNHEY and CDR2 as SMNVEV (reference sequence). CDR3 coding DNA: TGTGCCAGCAGGCCTCGACAGATAGAGACCCAGTACTTC. This sequence encodes CASRPRQIETQYF.

The rearrangement uses TRBV10-3 and TRBJ2-6; D call uncertain. The V and J ends lost 10 bases and 1 base respectively, with 8 bases between them. This CDR3 is 13 amino acids long. Germline CDR1 is ENHRY and CDR2 is SYGVKD. The CDR3 protein is CATDESGANVLTF. In DNA, the CDR3 is TGTGCCACGGACGAATCTGGGGCCAACGTCCTGACTTTC.

The table lists this clonotype with a few counts. This chain joins TRBV3-1 and TRBJ2-6, with 9 bases lining up with TRBD2. This CDR3 region has 16 residues. V shed 6 bases, J shed 3 bases, and the junction held 6 bases outside the gene matches. Germline V gene sequence: CDR1 LGHDT, CDR2 YNNKEL (reference sequence). CDR3: CASSLIAGDGANVLTF. CDR3 DNA: TGTGCCAGCAGTCTAATAGCGGGAGATGGGGCCAACGTCCTGACTTTC. Variable domain in full (rest from reference TRBV3-1 and TRBJ2-6): DTAVSQTPKYLVTQMGNDKSIKCEQNLGHDTMYWYKQDSKKFLKIMFSYNNKELIINETVPNRFSPKSPDKAHLNLHINSLELGDSAVYFCASSLIAGDGANVLTFGAGSRLTVL.